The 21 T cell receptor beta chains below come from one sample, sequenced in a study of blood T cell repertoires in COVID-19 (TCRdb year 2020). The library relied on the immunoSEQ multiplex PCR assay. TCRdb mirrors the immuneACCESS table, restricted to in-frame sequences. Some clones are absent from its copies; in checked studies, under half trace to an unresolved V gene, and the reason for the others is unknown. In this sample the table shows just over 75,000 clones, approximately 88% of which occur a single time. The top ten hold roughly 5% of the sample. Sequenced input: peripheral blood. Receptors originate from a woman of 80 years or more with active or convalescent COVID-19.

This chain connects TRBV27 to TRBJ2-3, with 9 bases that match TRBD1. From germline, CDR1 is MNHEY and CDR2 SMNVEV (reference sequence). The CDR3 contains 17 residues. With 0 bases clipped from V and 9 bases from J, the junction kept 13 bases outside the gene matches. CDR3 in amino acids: CASSLSHDLTGTGTQYF. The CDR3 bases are TGTGCCAGCAGTTTATCCCACGATCTAACCGGGACAGGGACGCAGTATTTT.

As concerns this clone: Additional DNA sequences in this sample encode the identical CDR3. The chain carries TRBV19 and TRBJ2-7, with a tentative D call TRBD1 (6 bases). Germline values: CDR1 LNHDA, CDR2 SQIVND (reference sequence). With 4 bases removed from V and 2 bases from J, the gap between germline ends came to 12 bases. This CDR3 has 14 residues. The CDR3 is CASSTGTRTYEQYF. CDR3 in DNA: TGTGCCAGTAGTACCGGGACAAGGACCTACGAGCAGTACTTC.

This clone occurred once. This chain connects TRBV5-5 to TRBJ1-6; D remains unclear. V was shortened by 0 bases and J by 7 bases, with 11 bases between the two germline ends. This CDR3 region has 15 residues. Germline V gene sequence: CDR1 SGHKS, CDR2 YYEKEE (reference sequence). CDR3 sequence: CASSLGQTKNSPLHF. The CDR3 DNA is TGTGCCAGCAGCTTGGGGCAGACTAAAAATTCACCCCTCCACTTT.

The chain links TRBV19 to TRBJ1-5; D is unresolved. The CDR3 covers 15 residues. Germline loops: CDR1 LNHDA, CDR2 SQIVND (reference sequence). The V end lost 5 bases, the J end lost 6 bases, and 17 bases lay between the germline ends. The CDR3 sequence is CASSSRSEGTQPQHF. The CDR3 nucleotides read TGTGCCAGTAGTTCCCGATCGGAGGGTACTCAGCCCCAGCATTTT.

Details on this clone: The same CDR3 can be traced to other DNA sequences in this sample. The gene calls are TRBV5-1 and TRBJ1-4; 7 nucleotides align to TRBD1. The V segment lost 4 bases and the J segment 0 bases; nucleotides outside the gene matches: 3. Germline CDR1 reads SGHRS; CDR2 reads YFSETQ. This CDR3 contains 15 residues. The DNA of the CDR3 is TGCGCCAGCAGCGGCCAGGGGGCAACTAATGAAAAACTGTTTTTT. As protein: CASSGQGATNEKLFF. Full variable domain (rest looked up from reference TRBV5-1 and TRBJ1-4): KAGVTQTPRYLIKTRGQQVTLSCSPISGHRSVSWYQQTPGQGLQFLFEYFSETQRNKGNFPGRFSGRQFSNSRSEMNVSTLELGDSALYLCASSGQGATNEKLFFGSGTQLSVL.

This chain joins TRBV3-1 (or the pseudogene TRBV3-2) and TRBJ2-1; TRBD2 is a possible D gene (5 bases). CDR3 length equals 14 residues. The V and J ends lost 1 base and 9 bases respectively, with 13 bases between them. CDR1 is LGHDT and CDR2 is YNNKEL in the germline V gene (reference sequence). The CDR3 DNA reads TGTGCCAGCAGCCAAGGGAGGACGGAAGGTGAGCAGTTCTTC. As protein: CASSQGRTEGEQFF.

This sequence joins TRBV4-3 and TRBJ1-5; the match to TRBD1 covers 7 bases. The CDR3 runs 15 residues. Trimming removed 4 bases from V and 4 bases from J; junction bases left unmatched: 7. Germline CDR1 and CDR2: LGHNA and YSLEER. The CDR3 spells CASSRHRGPNQPQHF. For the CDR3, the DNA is TGCGCCAGCAGCCGCCACAGGGGACCGAATCAGCCCCAGCATTTT.

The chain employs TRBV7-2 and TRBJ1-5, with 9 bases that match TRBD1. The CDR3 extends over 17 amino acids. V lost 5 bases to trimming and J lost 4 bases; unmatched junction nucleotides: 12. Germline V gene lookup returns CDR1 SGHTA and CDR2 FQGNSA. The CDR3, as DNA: TGTGCCAGCAGCCCAACGTCCGGGACAGGGTATAATCAGCCCCAGCATTTT. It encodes CASSPTSGTGYNQPQHF.

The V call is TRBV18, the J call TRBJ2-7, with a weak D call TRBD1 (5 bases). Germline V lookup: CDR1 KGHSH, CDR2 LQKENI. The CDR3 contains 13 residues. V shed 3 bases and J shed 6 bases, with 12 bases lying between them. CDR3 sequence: CASSPSQGFEQYF. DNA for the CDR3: TGTGCCAGCTCACCCTCCCAGGGCTTCGAGCAGTACTTC.

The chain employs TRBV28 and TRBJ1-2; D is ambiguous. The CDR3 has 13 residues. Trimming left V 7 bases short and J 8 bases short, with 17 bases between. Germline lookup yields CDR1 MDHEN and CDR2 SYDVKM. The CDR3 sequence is CASTGAGSQGYTF. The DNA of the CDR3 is TGTGCCAGCACCGGAGCCGGGTCTCAGGGCTACACCTTC.

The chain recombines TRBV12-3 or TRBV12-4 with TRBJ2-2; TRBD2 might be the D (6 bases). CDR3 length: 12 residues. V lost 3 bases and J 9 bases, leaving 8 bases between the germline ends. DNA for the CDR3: TGTGCCAGCAGTTTGCGGGGATGGGAGCTGTTTTTT. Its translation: CASSLRGWELFF.

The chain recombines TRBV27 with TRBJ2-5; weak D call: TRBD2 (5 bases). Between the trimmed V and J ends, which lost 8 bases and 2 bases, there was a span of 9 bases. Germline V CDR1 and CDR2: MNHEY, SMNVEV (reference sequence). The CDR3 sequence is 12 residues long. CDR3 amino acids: CASADFQETQYF. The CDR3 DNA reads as TGTGCCAGCGCGGACTTTCAAGAGACCCAGTACTTC.

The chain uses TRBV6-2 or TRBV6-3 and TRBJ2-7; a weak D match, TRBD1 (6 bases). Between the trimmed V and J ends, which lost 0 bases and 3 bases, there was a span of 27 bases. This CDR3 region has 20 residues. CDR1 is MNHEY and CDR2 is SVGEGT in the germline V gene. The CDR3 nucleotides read TGTGCCAGCAGTTACTCGAGTTCGTTTCCCCGAATACAGGGCTACTACGAGCAGTACTTC. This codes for CASSYSSSFPRIQGYYEQYF.

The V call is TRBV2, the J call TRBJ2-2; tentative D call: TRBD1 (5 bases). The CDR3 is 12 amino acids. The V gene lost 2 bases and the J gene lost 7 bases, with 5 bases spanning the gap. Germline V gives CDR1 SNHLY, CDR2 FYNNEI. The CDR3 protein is CASSEQGGELFF. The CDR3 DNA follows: TGTGCCAGCAGTGAACAGGGCGGGGAGCTGTTTTTT.

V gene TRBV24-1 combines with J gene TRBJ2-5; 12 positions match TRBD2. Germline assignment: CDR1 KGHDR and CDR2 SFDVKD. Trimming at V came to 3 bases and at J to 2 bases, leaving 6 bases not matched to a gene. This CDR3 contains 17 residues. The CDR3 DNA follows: TGTGCCACCAGTGATAGTGGACTAGCGGGATGGCAAGAGACCCAGTACTTC. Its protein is CATSDSGLAGWQETQYF.

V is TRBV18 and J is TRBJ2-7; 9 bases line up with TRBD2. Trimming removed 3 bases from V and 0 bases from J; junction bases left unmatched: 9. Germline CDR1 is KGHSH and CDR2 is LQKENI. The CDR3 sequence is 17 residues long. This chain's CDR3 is CASSPNRSGGSSYEQYF. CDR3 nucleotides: TGTGCCAGCTCACCGAACCGGAGCGGGGGGTCCTCCTACGAGCAGTACTTC.

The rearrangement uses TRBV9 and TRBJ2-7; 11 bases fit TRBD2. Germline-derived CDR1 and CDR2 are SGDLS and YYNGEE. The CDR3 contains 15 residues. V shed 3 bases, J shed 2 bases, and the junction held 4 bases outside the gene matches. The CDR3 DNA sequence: TGTGCCAGCAGCGCTACTAGCGGGGGAGCCTACGAGCAGTACTTC. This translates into CASSATSGGAYEQYF. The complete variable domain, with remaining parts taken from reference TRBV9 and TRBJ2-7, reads DSGVTQTPKHLITATGQRVTLRCSPRSGDLSVYWYQQSLDQGLQFLIQYYNGEERAKGNILERFSAQQFPDLHSELNLSSLELGDSALYFCASSATSGGAYEQYFGPGTRLTVT.

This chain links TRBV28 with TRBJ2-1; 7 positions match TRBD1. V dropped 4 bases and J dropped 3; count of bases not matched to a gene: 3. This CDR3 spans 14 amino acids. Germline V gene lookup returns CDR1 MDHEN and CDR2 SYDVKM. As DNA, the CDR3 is TGTGCCAGCAGTTCAGGGGGAGTCTACAATGAGCAGTTCTTC. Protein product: CASSSGGVYNEQFF.

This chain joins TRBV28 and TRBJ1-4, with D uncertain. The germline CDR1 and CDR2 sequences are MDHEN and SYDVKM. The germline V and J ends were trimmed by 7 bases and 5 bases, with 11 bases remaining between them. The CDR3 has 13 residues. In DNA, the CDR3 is TGTGCCAGCACGGCAGGCCAGAATGAAAAACTGTTTTTT. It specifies CASTAGQNEKLFF.

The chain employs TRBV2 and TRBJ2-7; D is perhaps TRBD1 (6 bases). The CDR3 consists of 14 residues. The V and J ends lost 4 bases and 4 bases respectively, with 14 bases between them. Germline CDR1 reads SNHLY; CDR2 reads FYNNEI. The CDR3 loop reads CASSGVDRNYEQYF. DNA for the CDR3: TGTGCCAGCAGTGGGGTGGACAGAAATTACGAGCAGTACTTC.

This chain's CDR3 is CASSKTGYWTEAFF. The CDR3 DNA sequence: TGTGCCAGCAGTAAAACAGGGTATTGGACTGAAGCTTTCTTT. V is TRBV28 and J is TRBJ1-1; TRBD1 is a possible D gene (6 bases). The CDR3 covers 14 residues. Germline assignment: CDR1 MDHEN and CDR2 SYDVKM. V was trimmed by 5 bases and J by 5 bases, leaving 15 bases between them.